This T cell receptor (beta chain) originates from a study of Graves' ophthalmopathy and Graves' hyperthyroidism. RNA transcripts were the template, and TCR beta CDR3 regions were amplified from them. HTBI-primed RT-PCR formed the first round, and a multiplex PCR formed the second. In TCRdb, the multiplex PCR reads were re-called with MiXCR into one record per CDR3 protein. In the table there are 1 million to 1.3 million distinct CDR3 sequences, about two fifths of which are singletons. General study points: Blood shared most expanded thyroid clonotypes above 0.001 frequency. With around 70% sensitivity and roughly 72% specificity, the model predicted ophthalmopathy progression.

This clonotype appeared a few times. Its antigen is not identified. New diagnoses, under 2 months' duration, and ages 18 to 65 characterized the hyperthyroidism patients. Sequenced sample: peripheral blood or thyroid tissue (not recorded which). The sequence was obtained from an adult man with Graves' hyperthyroidism.

CDR3 in amino acids: CASSTEGGETQYF. As DNA, the CDR3 is TGTGCCAGCAGCACGGAGGGAGGGGAGACCCAGTACTTC. The chain carries TRBV7-6 and TRBJ2-5, with 7 nucleotides matching TRBD2. The J segment lost 5 bases and the V segment lost 5 bases, leaving 5 bases of the junction unmatched. The V gene's germline CDR1 is SGHVS and CDR2 FNYEAQ. The CDR3 consists of 13 residues.